The following is a T cell receptor beta chain sequence with its context. The entry originates in a study of T cell changes during pregnancy in multiple sclerosis. The method was immunoSEQ multiplex PCR; TCRdb's version includes in-frame clones alone and lacks a portion of them. The sample has around 56,000 clones, 75% to 90% seen once. With 5 bases clipped from V and 5 bases from J, the junction kept 15 bases outside the gene matches. Germline V CDR1 and CDR2: SGHNT, YYREEE (reference sequence). This CDR3 is 19 amino acids long. The chain carries TRBV5-4 and TRBJ2-1; 14 bases match TRBD2. The specimen comprised CD4+ T cells from peripheral blood mononuclear cells, sampled in the third trimester of pregnancy. This receptor was obtained from a female donor with multiple sclerosis, enrolled in a pregnancy study. This CDR3 reads CASSFPLGLAGARHNEQFF. In DNA form, the CDR3 reads TGTGCCAGCAGTTTTCCTTTGGGACTAGCGGGAGCTCGCCACAATGAGCAGTTCTTC.